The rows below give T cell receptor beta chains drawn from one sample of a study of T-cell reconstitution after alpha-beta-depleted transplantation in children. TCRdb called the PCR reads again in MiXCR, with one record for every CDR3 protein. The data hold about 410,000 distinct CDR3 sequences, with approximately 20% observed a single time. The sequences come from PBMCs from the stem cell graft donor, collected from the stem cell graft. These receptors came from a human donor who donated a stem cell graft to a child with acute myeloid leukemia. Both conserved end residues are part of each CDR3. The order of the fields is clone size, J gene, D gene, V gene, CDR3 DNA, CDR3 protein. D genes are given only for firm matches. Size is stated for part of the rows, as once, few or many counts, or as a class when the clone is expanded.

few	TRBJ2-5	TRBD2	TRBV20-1	TGCAGTGCTAGAGATCTTGGGAGGGTTAGAGAGACCCAGTACTTC	CSARDLGRVRETQYF
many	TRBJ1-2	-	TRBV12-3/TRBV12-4	TGTGCCAGCAGTTTAGGACAGGCCCGATATGGCTACACCTTC	CASSLGQARYGYTF
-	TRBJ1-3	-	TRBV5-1	TGCGCCAGCAGCCTGGACCAGAACACCATATATTTT	CASSLDQNTIYF
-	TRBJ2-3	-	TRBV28	TGTGCCAGCAGTTATTCTAGCGCAGATACGCAGTATTTT	CASSYSSADTQYF
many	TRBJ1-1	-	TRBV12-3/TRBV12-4	TGTGCCAGCAGTCCAGCACGGGACACTGAAGCTTTCTTT	CASSPARDTEAFF
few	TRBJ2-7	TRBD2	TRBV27	TGTGCCAGCAGTATTAGCGGGAGAATCCACGAGCAGTACTTC	CASSISGRIHEQYF
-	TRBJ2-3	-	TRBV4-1	TGCGCCAGCAGCCATCCTTCAGATACGCAGTATTTT	CASSHPSDTQYF
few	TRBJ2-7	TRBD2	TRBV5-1	TGCGCCAGCAGCTTGGGAGGAGCGGGAGAGCACGAGCAGTACTTC	CASSLGGAGEHEQYF
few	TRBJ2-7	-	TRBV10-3	TGTGCCATCAGTGTTGGGGTCGAGCAGTACTTC	CAISVGVEQYF
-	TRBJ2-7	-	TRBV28	TGTGCCAGCAGTTTATCTGACGCGGAGGTAAATGAGCAGTACTTC	CASSLSDAEVNEQYF
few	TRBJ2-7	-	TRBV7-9	TGTGCCAGCAGGCCGGGTACCTCCTACGAGCAGTACTTC	CASRPGTSYEQYF
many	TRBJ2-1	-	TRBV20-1	TGCAGTGCTGGAATGAGTGGGATGAATGAGCAGTTCTTC	CSAGMSGMNEQFF
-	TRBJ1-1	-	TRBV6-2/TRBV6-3	TGTGCCAGCAGTTACGTAGGGCCGAGTGAAGCTTTCTTT	CASSYVGPSEAFF
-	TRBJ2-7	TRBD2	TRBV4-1	TGCGCCAGCAGCCCCCGCGGGGAAGCGGGAGTCTACGAGCAGTACTTC	CASSPRGEAGVYEQYF
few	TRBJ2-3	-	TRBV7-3	TGTGCCAGCAGCTCGGGACTTCTCACAGATACGCAGTATTTT	CASSSGLLTDTQYF
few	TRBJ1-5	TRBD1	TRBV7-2	TGTGCCAGCAGCTTAGTTCAGGGGGGTCAGCCCCAGCATTTT	CASSLVQGGQPQHF